The clone carrying this TCR beta chain was seen a few times. Its antigen is still unknown. This specimen belongs to a study of T cell repertoires in cytomegalovirus infection. Looked up from germline, CDR1 is MNHEY and CDR2 is SVGAGI. The CDR3 is 13 amino acids. V was clipped by 7 bases and J by 3 bases, with 9 bases between them. TCRdb reprocessed the reads via MiXCR and lists one record per CDR3 protein. The sample lists about 920,000 distinct CDR3 sequences, roughly 30% occurring once. The sample here was cultured CD8+ T cells from PBMCs, taken from culture after CMV antigen stimulation. This sequence originates from a human donor in good health (CMV status not recorded). Some clones in this sample may be carry-over from other donors' samples. The chain couples TRBV6-5 to TRBJ2-2; D gene uncertain. This CDR3 is CASTPFHTGELFF. Here the CDR3 DNA reads TGTGCCAGCACCCCGTTCCACACCGGGGAGCTGTTTTTT.